A single sample gave rise to the 12 T cell receptor beta chains below, sequenced in a study of cytomegalovirus exposure and HLA in healthy donors. The PCR ran on 60 Vbeta and 13 Jbeta primers. The data were produced by immunoSEQ multiplex PCR, yet TCRdb's version contains in-frame clones alone and is incomplete. The table includes about 190,000 clones, over 70% detected once. The source material was PBMCs. The receptor source for this set is a woman under 30 in good health and CMV-seropositive.

This clone has just a few counts. This CDR3 is also generated by other DNA sequences in the sample. J is TRBJ1-2 and V is TRBV7-9; D not certain. The CDR3 loop spans 14 amino acids. CDR1 and CDR2 (germline): SEHNR, FQNEAQ (reference sequence). The ends were cut back, 1 base at V and 4 bases at J, with 10 bases in the middle. The chain's CDR3 is CASSLDGGIYGYTF. The CDR3 coding sequence is TGTGCCAGCAGCTTAGATGGCGGAATCTATGGCTACACCTTC.

The gene calls are TRBV9 and TRBJ2-3; TRBD2 agrees at 9 bases. CDR3 length: 15 residues. Germline CDR1 SGDLS, CDR2 YYNGEE. V lost 4 bases, J lost 4 bases, and 7 bases stayed unmatched. The CDR3 DNA reads as TGTGCCAGCAGCAACGGACTAGCGCCCCCAGATACGCAGTATTTT. Translated: CASSNGLAPPDTQYF.

The chain links TRBV19 to TRBJ2-7; D ambiguous. V was pared by 6 bases and J by 0 bases, with 12 bases between. Germline lookup yields CDR1 LNHDA and CDR2 SQIVND (reference sequence). The CDR3 is made up of 14 amino acids. CDR3 sequence reads: CASRGQASSYEQYF. CDR3 nucleotide sequence: TGTGCCAGTAGGGGCCAGGCTTCCTCCTACGAGCAGTACTTC.

The genes are TRBV5-1 and TRBJ1-1; TRBD1 might be the D (6 bases). Deletions cut 1 base from V and 2 bases from J, with 9 bases between. Germline V gives CDR1 SGHRS, CDR2 YFSETQ. This CDR3 is built from 14 residues. DNA of the CDR3: TGCGCCAGCAGCTTGCAGGGGCAAAACACTGAAGCTTTCTTT. As protein: CASSLQGQNTEAFF.

The rearrangement joins TRBV11-2 to TRBJ2-1; perhaps TRBD2 as D (5 bases). The length of the CDR3 is 15 residues. V lost 5 bases and J lost 0, with 11 bases in between. Germline values: CDR1 SGHAT, CDR2 FQNNGV. The CDR3 loop reads CASSLSADSYNEQFF. CDR3 coding DNA: TGTGCCAGCAGCCTTAGCGCGGACTCCTACAATGAGCAGTTCTTC.

This clone has only a few counts. J is TRBJ1-5 and V is TRBV4-2; D uncertain. CDR3 length equals 14 residues. Germline V lookup: CDR1 LGHNA, CDR2 YNFKEQ. Deletions cut 5 bases from V and 9 bases from J, with 17 bases between. DNA for the CDR3: TGTGCCAGCAGCTTGGCCCACGTGGTACGGCCCCAGCATTTT. This codes for CASSLAHVVRPQHF.

The chain employs TRBV19 and TRBJ1-5, with unresolved D. Trimming removed 4 bases from V and 2 bases from J, with 9 bases in between. The CDR3 sequence is 14 residues long. Germline CDR1 is LNHDA and CDR2 is SQIVND (reference sequence). The CDR3 region has the DNA TGTGCCAGTAGTAGCCAGAGGGGCAATCAGCCCCAGCATTTT. Translated: CASSSQRGNQPQHF.

The V and J genes are TRBV5-1 and TRBJ2-1; D is possibly TRBD1 (6 bases). The V gene's germline CDR1 is SGHRS and CDR2 YFSETQ. Trimming removed 2 bases at V and 5 bases at J, with 17 bases between. The CDR3 runs to 16 residues. The CDR3 is CASSFMQGPTNNEQFF. DNA for the CDR3: TGCGCCAGCAGCTTCATGCAGGGGCCGACCAACAATGAGCAGTTCTTC.

The chain combines TRBV7-9 with TRBJ2-1; 15 bases are a match to TRBD2. The germline CDR1 and CDR2 sequences are SEHNR and FQNEAQ (reference sequence). V shed 5 bases and J 0 bases; nucleotides not matched to a gene: 5. The CDR3 sequence is 18 residues long. The CDR3, as DNA: TGTGCCAGCAGCCCTGGACTAGCGGGGGGGCCCTCCTACAATGAGCAGTTCTTC. Translating gives CASSPGLAGGPSYNEQFF.

The chain is built from TRBV2 and TRBJ1-6; no clear D gene. Trimming left V 6 bases short and J 11 bases short, with 17 bases between. There are 14 residues in the CDR3. The germline V gene has CDR1 SNHLY and CDR2 FYNNEI. CDR3 in amino acids: CASSTGGAGAPLHF. CDR3 coding DNA: TGTGCCAGCAGCACCGGAGGAGCCGGGGCACCCCTCCACTTT.

The table lists this clone with a count of one. The chain has TRBV14 and TRBJ2-1, with TRBD2 matching 12 bases. V shed 4 bases, J shed 5 bases, and the junction held 15 bases outside the gene matches. Germline assignment: CDR1 SGHDN and CDR2 FVKESK. CDR3 length: 19 amino acids. The CDR3 sequence: CASSRHTSGGPWWHNEQFF. The CDR3 DNA reads as TGTGCCAGCAGCCGCCATACTAGCGGGGGGCCATGGTGGCACAATGAGCAGTTCTTC.

This clone has more than one count but fewer than ten. The rearrangement links TRBV6-5 to TRBJ2-2; D unclear. The CDR3 sequence is 15 residues long. V was pared by 0 bases and J by 1 base, with 6 bases between. CDR1 is MNHEY, CDR2 SVGAGI, per germline. CDR3 residues: CASSYSTGNTGELFF. CDR3 nucleotides: TGTGCCAGCAGTTACTCTACTGGGAACACCGGGGAGCTGTTTTTT.